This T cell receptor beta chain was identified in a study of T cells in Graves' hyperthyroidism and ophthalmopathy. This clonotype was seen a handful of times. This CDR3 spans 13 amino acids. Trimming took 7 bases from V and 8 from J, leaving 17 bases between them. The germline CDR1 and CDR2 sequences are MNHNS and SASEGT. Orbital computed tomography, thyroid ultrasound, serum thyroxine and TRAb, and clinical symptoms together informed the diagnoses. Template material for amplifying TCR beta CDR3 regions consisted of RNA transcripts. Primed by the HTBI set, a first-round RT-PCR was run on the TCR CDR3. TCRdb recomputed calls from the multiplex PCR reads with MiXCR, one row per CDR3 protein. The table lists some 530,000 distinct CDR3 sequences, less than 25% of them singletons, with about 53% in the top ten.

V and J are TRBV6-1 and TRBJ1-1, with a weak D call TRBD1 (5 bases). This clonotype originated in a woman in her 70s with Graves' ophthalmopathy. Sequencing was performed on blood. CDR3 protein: CASILSSGTEAFF. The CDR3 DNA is TGTGCCAGCATCCTTTCGTCCGGGACCGAAGCTTTCTTT.